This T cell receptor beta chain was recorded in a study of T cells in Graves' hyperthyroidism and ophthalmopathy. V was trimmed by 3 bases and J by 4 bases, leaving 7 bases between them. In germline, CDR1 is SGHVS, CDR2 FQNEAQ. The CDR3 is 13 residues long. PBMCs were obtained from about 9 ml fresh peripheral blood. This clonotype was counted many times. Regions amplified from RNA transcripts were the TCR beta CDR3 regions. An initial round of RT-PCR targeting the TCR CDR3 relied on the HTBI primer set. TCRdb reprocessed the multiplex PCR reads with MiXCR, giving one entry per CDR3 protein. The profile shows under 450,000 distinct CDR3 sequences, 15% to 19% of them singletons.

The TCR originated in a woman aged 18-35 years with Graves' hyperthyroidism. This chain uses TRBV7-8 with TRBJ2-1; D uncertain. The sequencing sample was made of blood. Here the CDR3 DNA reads TGTGCCAGCAGCTTTCAGACTTACAATGAGCAGTTCTTC. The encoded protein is CASSFQTYNEQFF. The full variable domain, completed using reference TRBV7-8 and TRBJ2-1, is GAGVSQSPRYKVAKRGQDVALRCDPISGHVSLFWYQQALGQGPEFLTYFQNEAQLDKSGLPSDRFFAERPEGSVSTLKIQRTQQEDSAVYLCASSFQTYNEQFFGPGTRLTVL.